The 23 T cell receptor beta chains below all came from one sample that was sequenced in a study of blood T cells in healthy people across ages. Sample-barcoded 5' priming and a J-beta primer mix drove a second PCR of 7 to 11 cycles. TCRdb re-called the 5' RACE reads through MiXCR, storing one row per CDR3 protein. The sample contains around 780,000 distinct CDR3 sequences, roughly 25% of which appear only once. The sample was also reused in another study, on T cells of mothers and their children.

Sequencing was done on a sample of blood. These receptor sequences come from a boy aged 10-17 years in good health.

This chain links TRBV6-5 with TRBJ2-1; 9 bases fit TRBD1. V shed 0 bases, J shed 8 bases, and the junction held 5 bases outside the gene matches. The CDR3 length is 15 residues. The germline V gene has CDR1 MNHEY and CDR2 SVGAGI. CDR3 nucleotides: TGTGCCAGCAGTTACTCGTTGGGACAGGGCTATGAGCAGTTCTTC. It translates to CASSYSLGQGYEQFF.

The V and J genes are TRBV7-3 and TRBJ1-6; D call uncertain. With 5 bases removed from V and 8 bases from J, the gap between germline ends came to 10 bases. CDR1 and CDR2 (germline): SGHTA, FQGTGA. The CDR3 has 13 amino acids. The CDR3 DNA follows: TGTGCCAGCAGCCATGACCTTTATTCACCCCTCCACTTT. Protein product: CASSHDLYSPLHF.

This clonotype was counted ten times or more. This chain links TRBV29-1 with TRBJ2-7, with 7 bases matching TRBD1. Germline V CDR1 and CDR2: SQVTM, ANQGSEA. The length of the CDR3 is 13 residues. The V segment lost 2 bases and the J segment 0 bases; nucleotides outside the gene matches: 1. The CDR3 loop reads CSVETGDSYEQYF. Written as DNA, the CDR3 is TGCAGCGTTGAAACAGGGGACTCCTACGAGCAGTACTTC.

This rearrangement joins TRBV24-1 to TRBJ1-5, with TRBD1 as a possible D gene (5 bases). CDR3 length equals 16 residues. Germline CDR1 and CDR2: KGHDR and SFDVKD. V lost 2 bases to trimming and J lost 1 base, with 11 bases between them. The CDR3 DNA is TGTGCCACCAGTGATTCAGCAGGGTCGAGCAATCAGCCCCAGCATTTT. Translating it yields CATSDSAGSSNQPQHF.

The rearrangement joins TRBV7-3 to TRBJ2-1; 12 bases fit TRBD2. The CDR3 has 14 residues. Germline V gene data show CDR1 as SGHTA and CDR2 as FQGTGA. After removal of 5 bases from V and 14 bases from J, the junction contained 10 bases not matched to a gene. CDR3 protein: CASSSQHTSGGKFF. The CDR3 DNA sequence: TGTGCCAGCAGCAGCCAACATACTAGCGGGGGGAAGTTCTTC.

V and J are TRBV12-3 or TRBV12-4 and TRBJ2-1, with D perhaps TRBD1 (5 bases). CDR3 length: 14 amino acids. The ends were cut back, 4 bases at V and 2 bases at J, with 9 bases in the middle. The CDR3 DNA reads as TGTGCCAGCAGTTGGGGCAGCCCCTACAATGAGCAGTTCTTC. This codes for CASSWGSPYNEQFF.

The chain has TRBV7-3 and TRBJ1-1, with D possibly TRBD1 on 5 matching bases. Trimming shortened V by 6 bases and J by 1 base, and 6 bases separated the two germline ends. This CDR3 is 12 amino acids long. From germline, CDR1 is SGHTA and CDR2 FQGTGA. The CDR3 sequence is CASRGENTEAFF. For the CDR3, the DNA is TGTGCCAGCAGAGGGGAGAACACTGAAGCTTTCTTT.

This clonotype showed up many times. The chain has TRBV12-3 or TRBV12-4 and TRBJ2-7, with no clear D. Trimming took 0 bases from V and 2 from J, leaving 8 bases between them. The CDR3 sequence is 14 residues long. The CDR3 loop reads CASSLAHRAYEQYF. In DNA, the CDR3 is TGTGCCAGCAGTTTAGCACACCGAGCCTACGAGCAGTACTTC.

The V gene is TRBV2, the J gene TRBJ1-4, with 7 bases aligning to TRBD1. The V gene end was trimmed by 6 bases and the J gene end by 4 bases; junction bases not matched to a gene: 5. CDR1 and CDR2 from the germline V gene are SNHLY and FYNNEI. The CDR3 totals 14 residues. The CDR3 nucleotides read TGTGCCAGCAGGGTTGACAGGGTTAATGAAAAACTGTTTTTT. This translates into CASRVDRVNEKLFF.

The rearrangement joins TRBV5-1 to TRBJ1-6, with TRBD1 as a possible D gene (6 bases). V was cut by 0 bases and J by 8 bases, with 12 bases left in between. Germline V gene sequence: CDR1 SGHRS, CDR2 YFSETQ. This CDR3 has 15 amino acids. CDR3 sequence reads: CASSLVAGADSPLHF. The CDR3 bases are TGCGCCAGCAGCTTGGTGGCGGGGGCGGATTCACCCCTCCACTTT.

V is TRBV5-1 and J is TRBJ1-6; TRBD1 might be the D (5 bases). CDR3 length equals 16 residues. V lost 4 bases to trimming and J lost 7 bases, with 18 bases between them. Germline V lookup: CDR1 SGHRS, CDR2 YFSETQ. This CDR3 is CASSTFGGVPNSPLHF. For the CDR3, the DNA is TGCGCCAGCAGCACCTTTGGGGGGGTCCCAAATTCACCCCTCCACTTT.

This clonotype was counted between two and nine times. This rearrangement joins TRBV2 to TRBJ2-7; TRBD1 agrees at 7 bases. With V trimmed by 8 bases and J by 6 bases, 16 bases remained unmatched. Germline V gene data show CDR1 as SNHLY and CDR2 as FYNNEI. This CDR3 is 15 amino acids long. The CDR3, as DNA: TGTGCCAGCTCAGATCGCCGAGGACAGGCCCTCGAGCAGTACTTC. Translating gives CASSDRRGQALEQYF.

This clonotype showed up just a few times. This rearrangement joins TRBV5-1 to TRBJ2-5, with 8 nucleotides matching TRBD1. Losses at the gene ends were 0 bases for V and 5 bases for J; bases not matched to a gene: 3. This CDR3 is 14 amino acids long. The germline CDR1 and CDR2 sequences are SGHRS and YFSETQ. DNA for the CDR3: TGCGCCAGCAGCTTGGGCAGGGGGCTTGAGACCCAGTACTTC. It codes for CASSLGRGLETQYF. Looking up the rest from reference TRBV5-1 and TRBJ2-5 gives the full variable domain: KAGVTQTPRYLIKTRGQQVTLSCSPISGHRSVSWYQQTPGQGLQFLFEYFSETQRNKGNFPGRFSGRQFSNSRSEMNVSTLELGDSALYLCASSLGRGLETQYFGPGTRLLVL.

Note on this clonotype: One end of the junction does not line up with germline, which may come from a read error. The chain uses TRBV29-1 and TRBJ1-2; no definite D call. CDR3 size: 13 residues. Germline CDR1 and CDR2: SQVTM and ANQGSEA. CDR3: CGVDRGIANGYTF. The CDR3 DNA is TGCGGCGTTGACCGGGGAATAGCAAATGGCTACACCTTC.

The chain joins TRBV7-3 to TRBJ2-5; TRBD1 matches at 8 bases. The DNA end is more similar to TRBJ2-7, so the J call may be wrong. The germline V gene has CDR1 SGHTA and CDR2 FQGTGA. There are 14 residues in the CDR3. CDR3 DNA: TGTGCCAGCAGCCTCGGACAGGGTGACAACGAGCAGTACTTC. Translation: CASSLGQGDNEQYF.

For the CDR3, the DNA is TGTGCCACCAGCAGAGATCAGTTGGGGGGAAACTATGGCTACACCTTC. Protein: CATSRDQLGGNYGYTF. The J gene is TRBJ1-2, the V gene TRBV15, with D perhaps matching TRBD1 (5 bases). Germline-derived CDR1 and CDR2 are LNHNV and YYDKDF (reference sequence). Between the trimmed V and J ends, which lost 0 bases and 2 bases, there was a span of 13 bases. The CDR3 runs to 16 residues.

The rearrangement links TRBV3-1 to TRBJ2-4; tentatively, D is TRBD2 (6 bases). Germline assignment: CDR1 LGHDT and CDR2 YNNKEL (reference sequence). With 1 base removed from V and 3 bases from J, the gap between germline ends came to 19 bases. The CDR3 totals 18 residues. CDR3 DNA sequence: TGTGCCAGCAGCCAAGGTTCAAAAGGAGGGACCCTCAAAAACATTCAGTACTTC. It codes for CASSQGSKGGTLKNIQYF.

This chain connects TRBV7-9 to TRBJ2-5; possibly TRBD1 for D (5 bases). Between the trimmed V and J ends, which lost 4 bases and 5 bases, there was a span of 20 bases. Germline CDR1 is SEHNR and CDR2 is FQNEAQ (reference sequence). The CDR3 is made up of 16 amino acids. The CDR3 sequence is CASSSPSRRAAETQYF. The CDR3 DNA reads as TGTGCCAGCAGCTCACCCAGTCGCAGGGCAGCGGAGACCCAGTACTTC. The variable domain in full, completed from reference TRBV7-9 and TRBJ2-5, reads DTGVSQNPRHKITKRGQNVTFRCDPISEHNRLYWYRQTLGQGPEFLTYFQNEAQLEKSRLLSDRFSAERPKGSFSTLEIQRTEQGDSAMYLCASSSPSRRAAETQYFGPGTRLLVL.

The chain recombines TRBV11-2 with TRBJ2-6; D gene ambiguous. The length of the CDR3 is 15 residues. Germline V gives CDR1 SGHAT, CDR2 FQNNGV. V dropped 1 base and J dropped 2 bases, with 6 bases sitting between them. The CDR3 loop is CASSLVRTGANVLTF. Written as DNA, the CDR3 is TGTGCCAGCAGCTTAGTGCGTACTGGGGCCAACGTCCTGACTTTC.

A remark on this clonotype: One junction end disagrees with the germline gene, perhaps due to a read error. The chain carries TRBV28 and TRBJ2-3; D might be TRBD2 (5 bases). CDR1 is MDHEN, CDR2 SYDVKM, per germline. The CDR3 length is 15 residues. CDR3 sequence: CASSPAGVRTDTQYF. CDR3 bases: TGTGCCAGCAGCCCCGCCGGGGTGCGCACAGATACGCAGTACTTT.

V gene TRBV6-6 combines with J gene TRBJ2-7; 9 bases match TRBD1. V gave up 4 bases and J gave up 5 bases; unmatched junction bases: 9. From germline, CDR1 is MNHNY and CDR2 SVGAGI (reference sequence). The CDR3 runs to 15 residues. The CDR3 protein is CASSSLRQGVHEQYF. CDR3 sequence (DNA): TGTGCCAGCAGTTCACTGAGACAGGGGGTACACGAGCAGTACTTC.

For this clonotype: An end of the junction differs from the germline gene, which may be a read error. The chain carries TRBV12-3 or TRBV12-4 and TRBJ2-7; perhaps TRBD1 as D (6 bases). The CDR3 consists of 15 residues. DNA for the CDR3: TGTGTCAGCAGTTCCACAGGGTTCAGTTCCTACGAGCAGTACTTC. The encoded protein is CVSSSTGFSSYEQYF.

The rearrangement links TRBV7-6 to TRBJ1-1; weak D call: TRBD1 (6 bases). Trimming removed 2 bases at V and 0 bases at J, with 19 bases between. The CDR3 is 18 residues long. Germline V gene sequence: CDR1 SGHVS, CDR2 FNYEAQ. The CDR3 reads CASSLSSRGAYLNTEAFF. Written as DNA, the CDR3 is TGTGCCAGCAGCTTATCCAGCAGGGGAGCGTACTTGAACACTGAAGCTTTCTTT.